A selection of T cell receptor beta chains follows, all from one sample in a study of blood T cell repertoires in COVID-19. Data came from immunoSEQ multiplex PCR; TCRdb stores just in-frame clones and leaves some out. The sample has 150,000 to 200,000 clones, around 86% seen once; the top ten hold just under 25%. The sample consisted of PBMCs or T cells enriched from blood (not recorded which). The receptors shown here come from a woman aged 40 to 49 in a cohort exposed to, infected with or recovered from COVID-19 (not recorded which). CDR3s include the opening cysteine and the closing phenylalanine or tryptophan. D genes are given only for firm matches. Clone size is shown for a subset of rows, as once, few, many or a class of expanded clone.

j_gene: TRBJ1-5; abundance: .; len: 14; v_gene: TRBV5-1; d_gene: .; CDR3aa: CASRPSGESQPQHF; CDR3nt: TGCGCCAGCAGGCCATCAGGGGAGAGTCAGCCCCAGCATTTT
j_gene: TRBJ1-1; abundance: .; len: 15; v_gene: TRBV11-2; d_gene: TRBD1; CDR3aa: CASSPGQGEAPEAFF; CDR3nt: TGTGCCAGCAGCCCAGGACAGGGAGAGGCCCCTGAAGCTTTCTTT
j_gene: TRBJ2-1; abundance: .; len: 15; v_gene: TRBV29-1; d_gene: .; CDR3aa: CSVYRDDSSYNEQFF; CDR3nt: TGCAGCGTCTACAGGGATGATAGCTCCTACAATGAGCAGTTCTTC
j_gene: TRBJ2-1; abundance: .; len: 14; v_gene: TRBV5-8; d_gene: .; CDR3aa: CASSQDGTYNEQFF; CDR3nt: TGTGCCAGCAGCCAGGACGGGACCTACAATGAGCAGTTCTTC
j_gene: TRBJ2-7; abundance: .; len: 12; v_gene: TRBV5-6; d_gene: .; CDR3aa: CASSWGRVEQYF; CDR3nt: TGTGCCAGCAGCTGGGGCAGGGTCGAGCAGTACTTC
j_gene: TRBJ1-1; abundance: .; len: 12; v_gene: TRBV18; d_gene: TRBD1; CDR3aa: CASSPTGFEAFF; CDR3nt: TGTGCCAGCTCACCGACAGGGTTTGAAGCTTTCTTT
j_gene: TRBJ1-5; abundance: .; len: 17; v_gene: TRBV7-2; d_gene: .; CDR3aa: CASSLEGGAGVRPPQHF; CDR3nt: TGTGCCAGCAGCTTAGAGGGCGGTGCGGGGGTTCGACCACCCCAGCATTTT
j_gene: TRBJ2-1; abundance: .; len: 16; v_gene: TRBV3-1/TRBV3-2; d_gene: .; CDR3aa: CASSSRIASSYNEQFF; CDR3nt: TGTGCCAGCAGCTCAAGAATTGCGTCCTCCTACAATGAGCAGTTCTTC
j_gene: TRBJ1-2; abundance: .; len: 15; v_gene: TRBV6-2/TRBV6-3; d_gene: .; CDR3aa: CASSYSSQGSYGYTF; CDR3nt: TGTGCCAGCAGTTACTCGTCCCAGGGCAGCTATGGCTACACCTTC
j_gene: TRBJ2-6; abundance: once; len: 15; v_gene: TRBV11-3; d_gene: .; CDR3aa: CASSLDSSGANVLTF; CDR3nt: TGTGCCAGCAGCCTCGACAGCTCTGGGGCCAACGTCCTGACTTTC
j_gene: TRBJ1-1; abundance: .; len: 16; v_gene: TRBV19; d_gene: TRBD1; CDR3aa: CASRGQGQPVYTEAFF; CDR3nt: TGTGCCAGTAGGGGTCAGGGACAGCCGGTTTACACTGAAGCTTTCTTT
j_gene: TRBJ2-2; abundance: few; len: 14; v_gene: TRBV19; d_gene: TRBD1; CDR3aa: CASAGQVSTGELFF; CDR3nt: TGTGCCAGCGCTGGACAGGTCTCCACCGGGGAGCTGTTTTTT
j_gene: TRBJ1-1; abundance: .; len: 15; v_gene: TRBV11-3; d_gene: TRBD1; CDR3aa: CASSLRGTANTEAFF; CDR3nt: TGTGCCAGCAGCCTGAGAGGGACAGCGAACACTGAAGCTTTCTTT
j_gene: TRBJ2-3; abundance: .; len: 15; v_gene: TRBV14; d_gene: .; CDR3aa: CASSGGAYSTDTQYF; CDR3nt: TGTGCCAGCAGCGGCGGGGCTTATAGCACAGATACGCAGTATTTT
j_gene: TRBJ1-1; abundance: .; len: 15; v_gene: TRBV6-5; d_gene: TRBD1; CDR3aa: CASTWTGGRWSEAFF; CDR3nt: TGTGCCAGCACGTGGACAGGGGGCCGTTGGTCTGAAGCTTTCTTT
j_gene: TRBJ1-1; abundance: once; len: 14; v_gene: TRBV9; d_gene: .; CDR3aa: CASSHSGTGTEAFF; CDR3nt: TGTGCCAGCAGCCATTCCGGTACCGGCACTGAAGCTTTCTTT
j_gene: TRBJ2-7; abundance: many; len: 16; v_gene: TRBV4-2; d_gene: TRBD2; CDR3aa: CASSQGGGEIYYEQYF; CDR3nt: TGTGCCAGCAGCCAAGGCGGGGGGGAGATATACTACGAGCAGTACTTC
j_gene: TRBJ1-1; abundance: few; len: 16; v_gene: TRBV5-4; d_gene: TRBD1; CDR3aa: CASSLKWGTGPTEAFF; CDR3nt: TGTGCCAGCAGCTTGAAATGGGGGACAGGACCCACTGAAGCTTTCTTT
j_gene: TRBJ2-2; abundance: few; len: 16; v_gene: TRBV18; d_gene: TRBD2; CDR3aa: CASSRRTSGVTGELFF; CDR3nt: TGTGCCAGCTCACGCCGGACTAGCGGGGTCACCGGGGAGCTGTTTTTT
j_gene: TRBJ1-1; abundance: .; len: 13; v_gene: TRBV19; d_gene: .; CDR3aa: CASSIRGETEAFF; CDR3nt: TGTGCCAGTAGTATCCGGGGGGAGACTGAAGCTTTCTTT
j_gene: TRBJ1-1; abundance: .; len: 16; v_gene: TRBV7-6; d_gene: TRBD1; CDR3aa: CASSLEAQGANTEAFF; CDR3nt: TGTGCCAGCAGCTTAGAAGCGCAGGGGGCGAATACTGAAGCTTTCTTT
j_gene: TRBJ1-2; abundance: .; len: 15; v_gene: TRBV21-1; d_gene: .; CDR3aa: CASSKVRQGRYGYTF; CDR3nt: TGTGCCAGCAGCAAAGTGAGGCAGGGCAGGTATGGCTACACCTTC